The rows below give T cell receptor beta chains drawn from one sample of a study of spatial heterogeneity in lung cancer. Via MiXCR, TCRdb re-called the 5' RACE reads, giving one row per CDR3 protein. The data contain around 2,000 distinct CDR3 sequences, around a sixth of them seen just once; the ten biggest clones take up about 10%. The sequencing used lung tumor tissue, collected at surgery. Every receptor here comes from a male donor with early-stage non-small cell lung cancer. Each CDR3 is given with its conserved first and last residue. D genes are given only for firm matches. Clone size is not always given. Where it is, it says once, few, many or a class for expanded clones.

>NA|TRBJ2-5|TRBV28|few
TGTGCCAGCAGTCCTTGGACAGATCAAGAGACCCAGTACTTC
CASSPWTDQETQYF
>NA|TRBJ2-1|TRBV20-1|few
TGCAGTGCTAGAGGAGGCGGGCCCAGCTACAATGAGCAGTTCTTC
CSARGGGPSYNEQFF
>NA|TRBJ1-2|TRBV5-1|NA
TGCGCCAGCAGTCCTTGGAACCCCAGGGACTATGGCTACACCTTC
CASSPWNPRDYGYTF
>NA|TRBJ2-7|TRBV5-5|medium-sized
TGTGCCAGCAGCTTGGTAGGGCCCGACGAGCAGTACTTC
CASSLVGPDEQYF
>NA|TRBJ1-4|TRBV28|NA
TGTGCCAGCAACCCCCCAGGGGCGAATGTTGAAAAACTGTTTTTT
CASNPPGANVEKLFF
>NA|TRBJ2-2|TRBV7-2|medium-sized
TGTGCCAGCAGCTCAAGACCAGTCGGGAGCACCGGGGAGCTGTTTTTT
CASSSRPVGSTGELFF
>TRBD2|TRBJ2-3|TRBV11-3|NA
TGTGCCAGCAGCCCTGGGACTAGCGGGCGCAGTTGGGCAGATACGCAGTATTTT
CASSPGTSGRSWADTQYF
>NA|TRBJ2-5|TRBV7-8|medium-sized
TGTGCCAGCAGCTTAACCAGCCTGGAGACCCAGTACTTC
CASSLTSLETQYF
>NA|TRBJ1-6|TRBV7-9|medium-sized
TGTGCCAGCAGCCCTCCGACAGGATATAATTCACCCCTCCACTTT
CASSPPTGYNSPLHF
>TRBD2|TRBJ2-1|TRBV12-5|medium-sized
TGTGCTAGTGGTGAAGCGGGAGGTATTGAGCAGTTCTTC
CASGEAGGIEQFF
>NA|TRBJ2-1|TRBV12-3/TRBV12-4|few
TGTGCCAGCAGTCGGACCCGAGACGGCAATGAGCAGTTCTTC
CASSRTRDGNEQFF
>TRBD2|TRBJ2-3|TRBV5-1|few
TGCGCCAGCAGCCGAAAGTGGACTAGCGGGAGCGTGGTAGATACGCAGTATTTT
CASSRKWTSGSVVDTQYF
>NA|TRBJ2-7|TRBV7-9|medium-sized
TGTGCCAGCAGCTCGGTAGGATTTACCTACGAGCAGTACTTC
CASSSVGFTYEQYF
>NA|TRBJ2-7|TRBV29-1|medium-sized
TGCAGCGTCCCCGGGAGCTTCTCCTACGAGCAGTACTTC
CSVPGSFSYEQYF
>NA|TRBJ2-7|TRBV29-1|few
TGCAGCGTTGAAAGTCTGGGGCCCGAGCGGTACTTC
CSVESLGPERYF
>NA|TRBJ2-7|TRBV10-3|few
TGTGCCATCAGTGAGTCGGACAGCTCCTACGAGCAGTACTTC
CAISESDSSYEQYF
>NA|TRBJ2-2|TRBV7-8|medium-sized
TGTGCCAGCAGCTTAGCGACGCCAACCGGGGAGCTGTTTTTT
CASSLATPTGELFF
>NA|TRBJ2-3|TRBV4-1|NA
TGCGCCAGCAGCCAAGTTGTGACGACGGAACGCACAGATACGCAGTATTTT
CASSQVVTTERTDTQYF
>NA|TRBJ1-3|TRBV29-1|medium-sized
TGCAGCGGACGAGAGAACTCTGGAAACACCATATATTTT
CSGRENSGNTIYF
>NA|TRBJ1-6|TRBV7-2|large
TGTGCCAGCAGCCTACGGACGGGAAGGGATTCACCCCTCCACTTT
CASSLRTGRDSPLHF
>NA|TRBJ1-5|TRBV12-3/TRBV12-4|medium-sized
TGTGCCAGCAAATCCTCGGACGGGAGCAATCAGCCCCAGCATTTT
CASKSSDGSNQPQHF
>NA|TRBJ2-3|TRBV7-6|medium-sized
TGTGCCAGCAGCTTTTCTGCGGAACCCCCGGGAGATACGCAGTATTTT
CASSFSAEPPGDTQYF